Below, one TCR beta chain is given with its context. Its target is unknown. This entry is derived from a study of T cell repertoires and HLA-DP antigens. Study summary: CD4+ T cells were cocultured with HeLa cells expressing HLA-DP. Average DNA input: 218.4 ng for CD137+CD4+ sorts, 900 to 1,500 ng pre-culture.

This CDR3 is built from 17 residues. Germline V lookup: CDR1 SNHLY, CDR2 FYNNEI. The V end lost 3 bases, the J end lost 6 bases, and 21 bases lay between the germline ends. Primers targeted 54 TRBV and 13 TRBJ segments. Pre-culture CD4+ samples were sequenced deeply, targeting roughly 200,000 T cell genomes. Sequencing used immunoSEQ multiplex PCR; TCRdb keeps in-frame clones, though not all of them. In the table there are about 120,000 clones, almost 95% of which are singletons. The gene calls are TRBV2 and TRBJ2-4; the D gene is possibly TRBD1 (5 bases). The source is a woman aged 18 to 35 in good health and CMV-seronegative. The sample consisted of CD4+ T cells from PBMCs. The CDR3 region has the DNA TGTGCCAGCAGTGAGGTGTCTTTGGAACAGGACGGAAACATTCAGTACTTC. Its translation is CASSEVSLEQDGNIQYF.